This T cell receptor (beta chain) derives from a study of neurological immune-mediated disorders. Each sorted-subset library came from about a million CD4+ or CD8+ T cells. TCRdb analysed the 5' RACE reads with MiXCR anew, one entry per CDR3 protein. The sample records tens of thousands of distinct CDR3 sequences, about 6% being singletons. CDR1 is SQVTM, CDR2 ANQGSEA, per germline. Trimming left V 4 bases short and J 4 bases short, with 19 bases between. The CDR3 runs to 15 residues. This clonotype has a count of ten or more. The sequenced material came from CD4+ T cells from blood. V and J are TRBV29-1 and TRBJ1-1, with a weak D call TRBD1 (5 bases). The receptor's source is a woman aged 35 to 49 in good health. The CDR3 DNA reads as TGCAGCGTTGCCCGCGGTGGGGCATTGATCACTGAAGCTTTCTTT. Translation gives CSVARGGALITEAFF.